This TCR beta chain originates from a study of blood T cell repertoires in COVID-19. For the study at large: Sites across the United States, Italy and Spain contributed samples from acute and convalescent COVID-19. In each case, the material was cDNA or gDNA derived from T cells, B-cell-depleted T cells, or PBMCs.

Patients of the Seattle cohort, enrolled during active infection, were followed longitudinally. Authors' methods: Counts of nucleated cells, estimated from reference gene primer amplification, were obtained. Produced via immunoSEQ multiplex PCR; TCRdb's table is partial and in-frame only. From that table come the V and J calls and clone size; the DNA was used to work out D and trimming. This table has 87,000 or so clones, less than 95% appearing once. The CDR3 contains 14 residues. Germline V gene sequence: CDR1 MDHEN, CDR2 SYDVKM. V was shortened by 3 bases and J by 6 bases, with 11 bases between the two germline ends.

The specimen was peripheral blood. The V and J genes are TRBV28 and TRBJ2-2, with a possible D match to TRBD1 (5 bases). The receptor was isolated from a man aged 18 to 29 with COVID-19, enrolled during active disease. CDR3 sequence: CASSFSPGSGELFF. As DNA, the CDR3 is TGTGCCAGCAGTTTCTCCCCAGGGTCCGGGGAGCTGTTTTTT.